This T cell receptor (beta chain) is from a study of breast tumors, draining lymph nodes, adjacent tissues. Overall study results and limits: Findings are consistent with lymph node origin and intratumoral expansion of most tumor T cells. Data only fit, rather than demonstrated, lymph node origin of most tumor T cells. Tumors had less TCR diversity than lymph nodes, more than nontumor tissue.

TCRdb re-called the multiplex PCR reads with MiXCR, one entry per CDR3 protein. The table shows 200,000 or so distinct CDR3 sequences, with approximately 33% occurring only once. Axillary draining lymph nodes of breast cancer patients supplied the node samples. This clonotype was counted at least ten times. What it binds is unknown. The sequence was collected from a female donor with breast cancer. Some clones in this sample may be carry-over from other donors' samples. Input material: axillary lymph node tissue.

CDR3 in DNA: TGTGCCAGTAGTATCTGGCTAGCAGGCAAAGAGACCCAGTACTTC. This translates into CASSIWLAGKETQYF. V is TRBV19 and J is TRBJ2-5; a possible D gene is TRBD2 (5 bases). Germline CDR1 reads LNHDA; CDR2 reads SQIVND (reference sequence). This CDR3 is 15 amino acids long. V lost 3 bases and J 3 bases, leaving 14 bases between the germline ends.